The 25 T cell receptor beta chains below come from one sample, sequenced in a study of blood T cell repertoires in COVID-19 (dated by TCRdb to 2020 to 2021). Receptor amplification or capture employed the immunoSEQ multiplex PCR assay. TCRdb holds this immuneACCESS table with in-frame rearrangements only. Some clones are missing; in checked studies, unresolved V genes explain under half, and the rest has no known cause. The sample records more than 300,000 clones, roughly 90% of which are singletons. Nearly 6.5% of the sample lies in the top ten. The specimen sequenced was peripheral blood. The receptor set was obtained from a man aged 18 to 29 who had recovered from COVID-19.

The V gene is TRBV10-3, the J gene TRBJ1-2; D is unclear. Germline CDR1 and CDR2: ENHRY and SYGVKD. This CDR3 region has 13 residues. V lost 3 bases and J 6 bases, leaving 11 bases between the germline ends. The CDR3: CAISEEQLDGYTF. In DNA form, the CDR3 reads TGTGCCATCAGTGAAGAACAGTTAGATGGCTACACCTTC.

This chain joins TRBV2 and TRBJ1-2; the D is unclear. V was trimmed by 3 bases and J by 0 bases, leaving 5 bases between them. Looked up from germline, CDR1 is SNHLY and CDR2 is FYNNEI. This CDR3 spans 13 amino acids. The CDR3 bases are TGTGCCAGCAGTGACGGGGCTAACTATGGCTACACCTTC. Translated, it gives CASSDGANYGYTF.

The chain employs TRBV6-2 or TRBV6-3 and TRBJ2-1; a possible D gene is TRBD2 (7 bases). This CDR3 region has 15 residues. Trimming took 2 bases from V and 8 from J, leaving 16 bases between them. CDR1 MNHEY and CDR2 SVGEGT come from the germline V gene. The CDR3 loop reads CASSYPAGEGDEQFF. The CDR3 coding sequence is TGTGCCAGCAGTTACCCGGCGGGAGAGGGGGATGAGCAGTTCTTC.

The V and J genes are TRBV29-1 and TRBJ1-1; 12 positions agree with TRBD1. The CDR3 sequence is 13 residues long. Germline V gene data show CDR1 as SQVTM and CDR2 as ANQGSEA. The ends lost 6 bases at V and 5 bases at J; junction bases unmatched: 4. The CDR3 here is CSVRDRGLTEAFF. The CDR3 region has the DNA TGCAGCGTCCGGGACAGGGGGCTGACTGAAGCTTTCTTT.

This chain uses TRBV5-6 with TRBJ2-2, with D unclear. Germline V gene lookup returns CDR1 SGHDT and CDR2 YYEEEE. This CDR3 comprises 19 residues. V was cut by 0 bases and J by 1 base, with 19 bases left in between. The CDR3 here is CASSLEVTPYNWNTGELFF. Here the CDR3 DNA reads TGTGCCAGCAGCTTGGAGGTGACACCTTATAATTGGAACACCGGGGAGCTGTTTTTT.

The rearrangement uses TRBV7-2 and TRBJ2-5, with TRBD2 matching 9 bases. Germline CDR1 reads SGHTA; CDR2 reads FQGNSA. The length of the CDR3 is 15 residues. V dropped 1 base and J dropped 4; count of bases not matched to a gene: 4. The CDR3 region is CASSLGGGAGETQYF. The CDR3 nucleotides read TGTGCCAGCAGCTTAGGCGGGGGGGCCGGAGAGACCCAGTACTTC.

This clone was seen just once. The rearrangement joins TRBV7-9 to TRBJ2-1; D may be TRBD2 (6 bases). V was trimmed by 6 bases and J by 10 bases, leaving 10 bases between them. Germline assignment: CDR1 SEHNR and CDR2 FQNEAQ (reference sequence). This CDR3 has 11 residues. Written as DNA, the CDR3 is TGTGCCAGCAGATATCGGGGGGAGCAGTTCTTC. Translation gives CASRYRGEQFF.

CDR3 protein: CAWTNLRQGHQPQHF. The DNA of the CDR3 is TGTGCCTGGACCAACCTCCGACAGGGCCATCAGCCCCAGCATTTT. The chain is built from TRBV30 and TRBJ1-5, with 7 positions matching TRBD1. With V trimmed by 4 bases and J by 5 bases, 11 bases remained unmatched. Per the germline V gene, CDR1 is GTSNPN and CDR2 is SVGIG (reference sequence). This CDR3 is built from 15 residues.

The CDR3 reads CASSQDYSGGANTGELFF. DNA for the CDR3: TGCGCCAGCAGCCAAGATTACAGCGGGGGAGCGAACACCGGGGAGCTGTTTTTT. The V gene is TRBV4-3, the J gene TRBJ2-2; 8 bases match TRBD2. The germline CDR1 and CDR2 sequences are LGHNA and YSLEER. Trimming at V came to 0 bases and at J to 0 bases, leaving 6 bases not matched to a gene. The CDR3 runs to 18 residues.

This clone was observed once. The chain employs TRBV6-5 and TRBJ1-1; 7 bases fit TRBD1. Germline V gives CDR1 MNHEY, CDR2 SVGAGI. V shed 6 bases, J shed 8 bases, and the junction held 9 bases outside the gene matches. The CDR3 length is 13 residues. The CDR3 region is CASRGNLGQEAFF. The CDR3 DNA reads TGTGCCAGCAGGGGAAATTTGGGACAGGAAGCTTTCTTT.

V is TRBV5-1 and J is TRBJ2-1, with D tentatively TRBD2 (5 bases). V lost 2 bases, J lost 8 bases, and 14 bases lay in between. Germline V gives CDR1 SGHRS, CDR2 YFSETQ. The CDR3 contains 14 residues. Here the CDR3 DNA reads TGCGCCAGCAGCTTTGGAGAGGGTATCCATGAGCAGTTCTTC. It translates to CASSFGEGIHEQFF.

The chain is built from TRBV9 and TRBJ1-2; D is unresolved. This CDR3 has 12 amino acids. Looked up from germline, CDR1 is SGDLS and CDR2 is YYNGEE. The V gene lost 4 bases and the J gene lost 3 bases, with 7 bases spanning the gap. The CDR3 reads CASSPDYYGYTF. CDR3 in DNA: TGTGCCAGCAGCCCGGACTACTATGGCTACACCTTC.

A single count supports this clone. This chain links TRBV10-3 with TRBJ2-7, with 10 bases fitting TRBD2. V shed 3 bases, J shed 4 bases, and the junction held 12 bases outside the gene matches. Germline V lookup: CDR1 ENHRY, CDR2 SYGVKD. This CDR3 contains 17 residues. CDR3 protein: CAISDTSGTPGNYEQYF. The CDR3 nucleotides read TGTGCCATCAGTGATACTAGCGGGACTCCCGGGAATTACGAGCAGTACTTC.

The chain has TRBV7-3 and TRBJ2-7, with 8 bases that match TRBD1. After removal of 11 bases from V and 0 bases from J, the junction contained 18 bases not matched to a gene. CDR1 and CDR2 (germline): SGHTA, FQGTGA. This CDR3 spans 17 amino acids. CDR3 coding DNA: TGTGCCCCCTCGGTCGGGCAGGGGGCGACGAGCTCCTACGAGCAGTACTTC. Translation: CAPSVGQGATSSYEQYF.

This chain connects TRBV10-1 to TRBJ2-3, with D unresolved. With 5 bases removed from V and 0 bases from J, the gap between germline ends came to 6 bases. The germline CDR1 and CDR2 sequences are WNHNN and SYGVQD (reference sequence). The CDR3 is made up of 13 amino acids. CDR3 loop: CASSKQSTDTQYF. DNA of the CDR3: TGCGCCAGCAGTAAACAGAGCACAGATACGCAGTATTTT.

The chain uses TRBV11-3 and TRBJ1-5, with a possible D match to TRBD1 (6 bases). This CDR3 region has 15 residues. V was trimmed by 6 bases and J by 7 bases, leaving 19 bases between them. Germline CDR1 reads SGHNT; CDR2 reads YENEEA. Written as DNA, the CDR3 is TGTGCCAGCAGGCTTCCTGACAGGAGTAGACAGCCCCAGCATTTT. Encoded protein: CASRLPDRSRQPQHF.

V and J are TRBV7-2 and TRBJ1-1; D remains unclear. Germline-derived CDR1 and CDR2 are SGHTA and FQGNSA. The CDR3 consists of 13 residues. V lost 6 bases and J lost 3, with 11 bases in between. In nucleotides, the CDR3 is TGTGCCAGCAGGGTACAGTGGGACACTGAAGCTTTCTTT. Encoded protein: CASRVQWDTEAFF.

This clone turned up a few times. The V and J genes are TRBV10-1 and TRBJ2-7, with 8 bases fitting TRBD1. The CDR3 is 14 residues long. With V trimmed by 4 bases and J by 2 bases, 4 bases remained unmatched. CDR1 is WNHNN and CDR2 is SYGVQD in the germline V gene (reference sequence). The CDR3 sequence is CASSAGQGTYEQYF. The CDR3, as DNA: TGCGCCAGCAGTGCAGGACAGGGAACCTACGAGCAGTACTTC.

Only a few counts were recorded for this clone. The gene calls are TRBV7-3 and TRBJ2-3; D remains ambiguous. The CDR3 spans 14 residues. The V end lost 5 bases, the J end lost 0 bases, and 9 bases lay between the germline ends. CDR1 SGHTA and CDR2 FQGTGA come from the germline V gene. This CDR3 is CASSQYSSTDTQYF. The CDR3 coding sequence is TGTGCCAGCAGCCAATACTCGAGCACAGATACGCAGTATTTT.

The chain is built from TRBV6-5 and TRBJ2-1, with 9 bases identical to TRBD2. CDR3 size: 15 residues. The germline V gene has CDR1 MNHEY and CDR2 SVGAGI. J was trimmed by 4 bases and V by 5 bases; bases with no gene match: 6. Written as DNA, the CDR3 is TGTGCCAGCAGTCAACTAGCGGGCCTATACAATGAGCAGTTCTTC. Translating gives CASSQLAGLYNEQFF.

This clone was observed a single time. The J gene is TRBJ1-2, the V gene TRBV3-1 (or the pseudogene TRBV3-2), with D perhaps matching TRBD1 (6 bases). The length of the CDR3 is 15 residues. Germline V gene sequence: CDR1 LGHDT, CDR2 YNNKEL (reference sequence). V was trimmed by 0 bases and J by 6 bases, leaving 14 bases between them. CDR3 bases: TGTGCCAGCAGCCAAGATCTGGCTCAGGGGCATGGCTACACCTTC. Residues: CASSQDLAQGHGYTF.

This chain links TRBV2 with TRBJ2-7; unclear D gene. Germline CDR1 and CDR2: SNHLY and FYNNEI. The V and J ends lost 3 bases and 3 bases respectively, with 12 bases between them. The CDR3 spans 14 residues. The CDR3 region has the DNA TGTGCCAGCAGTGAGGCCGGAGCGCGCTACGAGCAGTACTTC. The encoded protein is CASSEAGARYEQYF.

The CDR3 nucleotides read TGCGCCAGCAGGGCCGCAGAGGAAAGTTCCGAGCAGTACTTC. Its translation is CASRAAEESSEQYF. The V and J genes are TRBV5-1 and TRBJ2-7; no definite D call. The CDR3 is 14 residues long. V was pared by 5 bases and J by 6 bases, with 18 bases between. Germline V gene data show CDR1 as SGHRS and CDR2 as YFSETQ.

The V gene is TRBV5-5, the J gene TRBJ2-7; D may be TRBD2 (7 bases). In germline, CDR1 is SGHKS, CDR2 YYEKEE (reference sequence). Trimming took 0 bases from V and 6 from J, leaving 16 bases between them. The CDR3 runs to 15 residues. The CDR3 region is CASSLVVQGGGEQYF. The CDR3 DNA reads TGTGCCAGCAGCTTGGTTGTACAGGGCGGGGGCGAGCAGTACTTC. Supplemented by reference TRBV5-5 and TRBJ2-7, the full variable domain reads DAGVTQSPTHLIKTRGQQVTLRCSPISGHKSVSWYQQVLGQGPQFIFQYYEKEERGRGNFPDRFSARQFPNYSSELNVNALLLGDSALYLCASSLVVQGGGEQYFGPGTRLTVT.

About this clone: Other DNA sequences of this sample code for an identical CDR3. The rearrangement links TRBV12-3 or TRBV12-4 to TRBJ1-2; D is unresolved. V gave up 2 bases and J gave up 1 base, with 5 bases separating them. The CDR3 contains 13 residues. For the CDR3, the DNA is TGTGCCAGCAGTTTATCACTTAACTATGGCTACACCTTC. Translated: CASSLSLNYGYTF.